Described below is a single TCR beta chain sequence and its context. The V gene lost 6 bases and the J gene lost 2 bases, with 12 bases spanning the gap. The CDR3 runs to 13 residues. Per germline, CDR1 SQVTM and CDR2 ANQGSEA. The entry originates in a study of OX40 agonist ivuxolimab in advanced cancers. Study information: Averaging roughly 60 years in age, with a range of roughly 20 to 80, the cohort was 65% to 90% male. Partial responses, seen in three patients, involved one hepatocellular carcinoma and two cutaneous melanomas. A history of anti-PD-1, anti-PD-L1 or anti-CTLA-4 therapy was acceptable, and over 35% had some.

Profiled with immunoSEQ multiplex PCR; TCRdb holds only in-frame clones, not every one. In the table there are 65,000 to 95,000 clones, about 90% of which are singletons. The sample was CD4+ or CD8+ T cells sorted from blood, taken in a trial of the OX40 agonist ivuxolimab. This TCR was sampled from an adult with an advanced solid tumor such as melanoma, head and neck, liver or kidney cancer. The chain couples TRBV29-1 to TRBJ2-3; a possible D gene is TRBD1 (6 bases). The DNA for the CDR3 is TGCAGCGTAACACAGGGAAACACAGATACGCAGTATTTT. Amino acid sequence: CSVTQGNTDTQYF.